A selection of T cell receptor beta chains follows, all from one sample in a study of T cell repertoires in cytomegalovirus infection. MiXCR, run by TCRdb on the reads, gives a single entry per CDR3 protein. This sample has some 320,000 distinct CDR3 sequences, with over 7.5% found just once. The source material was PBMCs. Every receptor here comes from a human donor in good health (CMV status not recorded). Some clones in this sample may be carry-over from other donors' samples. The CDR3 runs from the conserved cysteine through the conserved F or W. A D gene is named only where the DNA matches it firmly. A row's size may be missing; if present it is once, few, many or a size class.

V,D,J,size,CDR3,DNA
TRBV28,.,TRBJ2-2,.,CATRDTNTGELFF,TGTGCCACCCGGGACACTAACACCGGGGAGCTGTTTTTT
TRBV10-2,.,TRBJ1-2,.,CASGRDTLYGYTF,TGCGCCAGCGGTCGGGACACCCTCTATGGCTACACCTTC
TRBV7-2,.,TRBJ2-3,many,CASGLGVNTQYF,TGTGCCAGCGGTCTGGGTGTGAATACGCAGTATTTT
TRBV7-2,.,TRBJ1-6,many,CASSLAGGHSYNSPLHF,TGTGCCAGCAGCTTAGCTGGCGGTCACTCCTATAATTCACCCCTCCACTTT
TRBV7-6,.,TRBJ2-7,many,CASSKQGGGIYEQYF,TGTGCCAGCAGCAAACAGGGGGGGGGAATCTACGAGCAGTACTTC
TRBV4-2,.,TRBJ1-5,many,CASSQPSRGSNQPQHF,TGTGCCAGCAGCCAACCCTCCCGGGGATCCAATCAGCCCCAGCATTTT
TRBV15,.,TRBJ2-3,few,CATSRVLDTQYF,TGTGCCACCAGCAGAGTCCTAGATACGCAGTATTTT
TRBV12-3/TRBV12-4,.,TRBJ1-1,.,CASSSSGRVMNTEAFF,TGTGCCAGCAGTTCCTCCGGACGGGTGATGAACACTGAAGCTTTCTTT
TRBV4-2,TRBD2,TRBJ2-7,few,CASSQEIAGLYEQYF,TGTGCCAGCAGCCAAGAAATAGCGGGGTTGTACGAGCAGTACTTC
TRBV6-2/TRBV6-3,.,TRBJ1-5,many,CASSYSMRSGAGGSNQPQHF,TGTGCCAGCAGTTACTCGATGCGGAGCGGGGCCGGGGGTAGCAATCAGCCCCAGCATTTT
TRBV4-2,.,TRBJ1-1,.,CASSQEKAGRQAFF,TGTGCCAGCAGCCAAGAAAAGGCTGGGAGGCAAGCTTTCTTT
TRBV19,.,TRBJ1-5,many,CASSPDGREPQHF,TGTGCCAGTAGTCCGGACGGCCGGGAGCCCCAGCATTTT
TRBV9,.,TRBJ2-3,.,CASSGRIAETTDTQYF,TGTGCCAGCAGCGGCCGAATAGCGGAGACCACAGATACGCAGTATTTT
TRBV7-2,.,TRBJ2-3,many,CASRPVGAGTDTQYF,TGTGCCAGCAGACCGGTAGGGGCCGGCACAGATACGCAGTATTTT
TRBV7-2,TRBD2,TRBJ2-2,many,CASSPEGRTSGWGITGELFF,TGTGCCAGCAGCCCAGAGGGAAGGACTAGCGGGTGGGGGATCACCGGGGAGCTGTTTTTT
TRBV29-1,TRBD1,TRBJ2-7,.,CSVWDRGSDEQYF,TGCAGCGTATGGGACAGGGGCTCAGACGAGCAGTACTTC
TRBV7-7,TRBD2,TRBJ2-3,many,CASSPSPGLASGTDTQYF,TGTGCCAGCAGCCCCTCCCCTGGACTAGCCTCAGGCACAGATACGCAGTATTTT